There are many counts of the clone carrying this T cell receptor (beta chain). What it recognizes is unknown. The germline CDR1 and CDR2 sequences are PRHDT and FYEKMQ (reference sequence). Trimming took 6 bases from V and 7 from J; bases not matched to a gene: 7. CDR3 length: 14 residues. Described time point: newly diagnosed GD, antithyroid drugs for less than 3 months. Preparation of the TCR library used RNA extracted from PBMCs. Graves' disease diagnosis was established per American Thyroid Association guidelines. These data come from a study of regulatory T cells in long-lasting Graves disease. Notes on the study in general: Compared with new cases, persistent Graves' patients showed reduced TCR diversity.

iRepertoire HTBI primers and Arm-PCR of CDR3 regions built TCR beta libraries. TCRdb redid the calling of the multiplex PCR reads with MiXCR, one entry per CDR3 protein. The table records about 620,000 distinct CDR3 sequences, less than 20% of them present only once. The sample was also reused in another study, on T cells in Graves' hyperthyroidism and ophthalmopathy. That report notes: With a duration under 2 months, the hyperthyroidism was newly diagnosed in patients aged 18 to 65.

The chain couples TRBV13 to TRBJ2-1, with 9 bases identical to TRBD1. Specimen: peripheral blood mononuclear cells (PBMCs), collected at new diagnosis, from a patient treated with antithyroid drugs. This clonotype was sampled from a woman aged 30 to 39 with Graves disease. The CDR3 DNA reads as TGTGCCAGCAGAATGGGACAGGGTAGGAATGAGCAGTTCTTC. It specifies CASRMGQGRNEQFF.